These 12 T cell receptor beta chains were sequenced from one sample in a study of blood T cells in healthy people across ages. With a J-beta primer mix and a sample-barcoded 5' primer, a second PCR ran 7 to 11 cycles. Each CDR3 protein is one row after TCRdb ran MiXCR on the 5' RACE reads. The sample consists of 1.5 million to 2 million distinct CDR3 sequences, around 50% of them appearing once. The sample comprised blood. These receptors were taken from a woman in her 40s in good health.

Written as DNA, the CDR3 is TGTGCCAGCACACCGGGACTAGTCTCCTACGAGCAGTACTTC. As protein: CASTPGLVSYEQYF. The chain has TRBV9 and TRBJ2-7, with TRBD2 matching 8 bases. In germline, CDR1 is SGDLS, CDR2 YYNGEE. The trim removed 6 bases at V and 0 bases at J, leaving 5 bases unmatched. The CDR3 sequence is 14 residues long.

J is TRBJ2-3 and V is TRBV20-1; the D gene is possibly TRBD2 (6 bases). From germline, CDR1 is DFQATT and CDR2 SNEGSKA (reference sequence). The CDR3 covers 16 residues. V lost 5 bases and J lost 1, with 19 bases in between. The CDR3 nucleotides are TGCAGTGCTCCCCAGGGACTGACAAGACGCACAGATACGCAGTATTTT. Amino acids: CSAPQGLTRRTDTQYF.

The chain has TRBV7-8 and TRBJ1-4, with D possibly TRBD1 on 6 matching bases. This CDR3 spans 15 amino acids. The germline V and J ends were trimmed by 5 bases and 4 bases, with 14 bases remaining between them. CDR1 is SGHVS and CDR2 is FQNEAQ in the germline V gene. Written as DNA, the CDR3 is TGTGCCAGCAGCCTAAGAGGGGGGATTAATGAAAAACTGTTTTTT. Translating it yields CASSLRGGINEKLFF.

The J gene is TRBJ2-1, the V gene TRBV7-2; the match to TRBD2 covers 9 bases. This CDR3 is built from 13 residues. J gave up 10 bases and V 7 bases, and 8 bases lay outside the gene matches. Germline CDR1 is SGHTA and CDR2 is FQGNSA. The CDR3 nucleotides read TGTGCCAGCACCCCTCCCAGCGGGAGGGAGCAGTTCTTC. Its translation: CASTPPSGREQFF.

The chain couples TRBV20-1 to TRBJ2-5, with D possibly TRBD1 on 6 matching bases. Trimming removed 0 bases from V and 6 bases from J, with 26 bases in between. The CDR3 spans 18 residues. The germline V gene encodes CDR1 DFQATT and CDR2 SNEGSKA (reference sequence). CDR3 DNA: TGCAGTGCTAGAGATCAGAACAGGGAGCGAGGCAGAGGCAAGACCCAGTACTTC. Translating gives CSARDQNRERGRGKTQYF.

The chain uses TRBV7-2 and TRBJ1-5; 9 bases map to TRBD1. Germline V lookup: CDR1 SGHTA, CDR2 FQGNSA. The J segment lost 1 base and the V segment lost 2 bases, leaving 6 bases of the junction unmatched. The CDR3 sequence is 17 residues long. The DNA of the CDR3 is TGTGCCAGCAGCTTACGGGGGACAGGGATGAGCAATCAGCCCCAGCATTTT. This translates into CASSLRGTGMSNQPQHF.

V usage is TRBV15 and J usage is TRBJ2-7; D perhaps matches TRBD1 (6 bases). The CDR3 length is 15 residues. CDR1 and CDR2 (germline): LNHNV, YYDKDF (reference sequence). V was trimmed by 4 bases and J by 0 bases, leaving 13 bases between them. The DNA of the CDR3 is TGTGCCACCAGCAAAGGTGACAGGAGCTCCTACGAGCAGTACTTC. Its protein is CATSKGDRSSYEQYF.

This clonotype was counted once. This sequence joins TRBV10-3 and TRBJ1-1, with 9 bases identical to TRBD1. CDR1 ENHRY and CDR2 SYGVKD come from the germline V gene. The CDR3 loop spans 17 amino acids. V was clipped by 2 bases and J by 5 bases; unmatched bases: 12. The DNA of the CDR3 is TGTGCCATCAGTGAGACAGGGGGCGCAGGGAGAGGAACTGAAGCTTTCTTT. It is translated as CAISETGGAGRGTEAFF.

The chain is built from TRBV7-6 and TRBJ2-1; perhaps TRBD1 as D (6 bases). The CDR3 covers 14 residues. Per germline, CDR1 SGHVS and CDR2 FNYEAQ. V was trimmed by 2 bases and J by 8 bases, leaving 13 bases between them. The CDR3 reads CASSLRPTGHEQFF. CDR3 DNA sequence: TGTGCCAGCAGCTTAAGGCCCACAGGGCATGAGCAGTTCTTC.

There are a few counts of this clonotype. The chain joins TRBV6-6 to TRBJ2-7, with TRBD2 identical over 12 bases. The CDR3 sequence is 15 residues long. CDR1 is MNHNY and CDR2 is SVGAGI in the germline V gene (reference sequence). V lost 8 bases and J lost 2; bases outside the gene matches: 7. The CDR3 nucleotides read TGTGCCAGCCTAGCGACTAGCGGGGGAGCCTACGAGCAGTACTTC. Its translation: CASLATSGGAYEQYF.

The J gene is TRBJ2-2, the V gene TRBV5-1; D is possibly TRBD1 (6 bases). CDR1 and CDR2 (germline): SGHRS, YFSETQ. This CDR3 region has 14 residues. V shed 5 bases and J shed 3 bases, with 11 bases lying between them. CDR3 sequence reads: CASRQGEYTGELFF. The CDR3 DNA follows: TGCGCCAGCAGACAGGGAGAGTACACCGGGGAGCTGTTTTTT.

A remark on this clonotype: This may stem from a read error, because a much larger clone lies one nucleotide away. In nucleotides, the CDR3 is TGCAGTGCTAGCGGGGACCACTACAATGAGCAGTTCTTC. The encoded protein is CSASGDHYNEQFF. The chain has TRBV20-1 and TRBJ2-1; D assignment may be TRBD1 or TRBD2 (5 bases each). The length of the CDR3 is 13 residues. Germline CDR1 DFQATT, CDR2 SNEGSKA (reference sequence). V was shortened by 3 bases and J by 3 bases, with 9 bases between the two germline ends.